This T cell receptor (beta chain) is drawn from a study of control samples from healthy donors and cancer patients. Notes on this clone: This sample includes further DNA sequences coding for the same CDR3.

Clones were sequenced by immunoSEQ multiplex PCR, and TCRdb holds only the in-frame ones, with some missing. This sample has roughly 450,000 clones, with more than 80% found just once. The CDR3 runs 12 residues. CDR1 and CDR2 from the germline V gene are SGHRS and YFSETQ. Trimming stripped 0 bases from V and 4 bases from J, with 5 bases between. This receptor was identified in a man aged 35-49 years with head and neck cancer. Input material: PBMCs. V and J are TRBV5-1 and TRBJ2-7; D is uncertain. The CDR3 spells CASSLGGYEQYF. The CDR3 DNA reads as TGCGCCAGCAGCTTGGGTGGGTACGAGCAGTACTTC.